These T cell receptor beta chains were read from a single sample in a study of early T cells in non-severe SARS-CoV-2 infection. TCRdb reprocessed the 5' RACE reads via MiXCR and lists one record per CDR3 protein. The table includes 75,000 to 100,000 distinct CDR3 sequences, 16% detected once. Sequencing was carried out using whole blood. All receptors come from an adult who was a healthcare worker with PCR-confirmed SARS-CoV-2 infection or an uninfected control (not recorded which). Each CDR3 is given without its conserved first and last residue. D genes are given only for firm matches.

d_call v_call cdr3_aa
NA TRBV29-1 SVGQGAFSYEQY
TRBD2 TRBV7-2 ASSLVRLAGVGEQY
NA TRBV3-1 ASSQDTGINQPQH
NA TRBV7-6 ASSLQGPQDEQY
NA TRBV7-9 ASSSSGSNEKLF
NA TRBV7-2 ASSLELIISYEQY
TRBD2 TRBV20-1 SARTYTSGPYNEQF
NA TRBV4-3 ASSQARGGEAF
NA TRBV28 ASSPWGSSGANVLT
TRBD1 TRBV20-1 SARGRQGVNSPLH
NA TRBV4-3 ASSQDWVRGAERIMAEAF
TRBD1 TRBV27 ASRGIRDRAHEQY
NA TRBV7-9 ASSPATQEKLF
NA TRBV3-1 ASSQGGWAYNEQF
NA TRBV5-1 ASSLGPLYEQY
TRBD1 TRBV7-9 ASSPIGGTGDYGYT
NA TRBV29-1 SVLGHRAGETQY
NA TRBV2 ASRGARNTGELF
TRBD2 TRBV20-1 SARGIAGVYTGELF
NA TRBV6-5 ASSFRAQSYGYT
NA TRBV5-3 ARSDPRGRLGTDTQY
TRBD1 TRBV7-2 ASSSMGQVQETQY
TRBD1 TRBV12-3/TRBV12-4 ASIIGTVNTEAF
TRBD1 TRBV6-1 ASSADRLGRETQY
TRBD2 TRBV10-2 ASRAGGEQF
NA TRBV30 AWGPGTEAF
NA TRBV20-1 SAKSGFRTDTQY
NA TRBV3-1 ASSQARFSYEQY
TRBD1 TRBV12-3/TRBV12-4 ASSLGQGNEQF
NA TRBV6-2/TRBV6-3 ASSYYSEQY
NA TRBV7-2 ASSPRRGWETQY
TRBD1 TRBV7-9 ASSLEGSTGWGTEAF
NA TRBV13 ASSLGQARDEQY
NA TRBV11-2 ASSLAQPHTEAF
TRBD1 TRBV9 ASSARTGEETQY
NA TRBV9 ASSSQGQSTEAF
TRBD1 TRBV20-1 SARDLGGNTGELF
TRBD1 TRBV4-3 ASSHPPRDRGYAGELF
TRBD2 TRBV5-1 ASSSGRTSGGVRTDTQY
TRBD1 TRBV10-3 AISDRGQGRQPQH
TRBD1 TRBV9 ASTPFATGLYNEQF